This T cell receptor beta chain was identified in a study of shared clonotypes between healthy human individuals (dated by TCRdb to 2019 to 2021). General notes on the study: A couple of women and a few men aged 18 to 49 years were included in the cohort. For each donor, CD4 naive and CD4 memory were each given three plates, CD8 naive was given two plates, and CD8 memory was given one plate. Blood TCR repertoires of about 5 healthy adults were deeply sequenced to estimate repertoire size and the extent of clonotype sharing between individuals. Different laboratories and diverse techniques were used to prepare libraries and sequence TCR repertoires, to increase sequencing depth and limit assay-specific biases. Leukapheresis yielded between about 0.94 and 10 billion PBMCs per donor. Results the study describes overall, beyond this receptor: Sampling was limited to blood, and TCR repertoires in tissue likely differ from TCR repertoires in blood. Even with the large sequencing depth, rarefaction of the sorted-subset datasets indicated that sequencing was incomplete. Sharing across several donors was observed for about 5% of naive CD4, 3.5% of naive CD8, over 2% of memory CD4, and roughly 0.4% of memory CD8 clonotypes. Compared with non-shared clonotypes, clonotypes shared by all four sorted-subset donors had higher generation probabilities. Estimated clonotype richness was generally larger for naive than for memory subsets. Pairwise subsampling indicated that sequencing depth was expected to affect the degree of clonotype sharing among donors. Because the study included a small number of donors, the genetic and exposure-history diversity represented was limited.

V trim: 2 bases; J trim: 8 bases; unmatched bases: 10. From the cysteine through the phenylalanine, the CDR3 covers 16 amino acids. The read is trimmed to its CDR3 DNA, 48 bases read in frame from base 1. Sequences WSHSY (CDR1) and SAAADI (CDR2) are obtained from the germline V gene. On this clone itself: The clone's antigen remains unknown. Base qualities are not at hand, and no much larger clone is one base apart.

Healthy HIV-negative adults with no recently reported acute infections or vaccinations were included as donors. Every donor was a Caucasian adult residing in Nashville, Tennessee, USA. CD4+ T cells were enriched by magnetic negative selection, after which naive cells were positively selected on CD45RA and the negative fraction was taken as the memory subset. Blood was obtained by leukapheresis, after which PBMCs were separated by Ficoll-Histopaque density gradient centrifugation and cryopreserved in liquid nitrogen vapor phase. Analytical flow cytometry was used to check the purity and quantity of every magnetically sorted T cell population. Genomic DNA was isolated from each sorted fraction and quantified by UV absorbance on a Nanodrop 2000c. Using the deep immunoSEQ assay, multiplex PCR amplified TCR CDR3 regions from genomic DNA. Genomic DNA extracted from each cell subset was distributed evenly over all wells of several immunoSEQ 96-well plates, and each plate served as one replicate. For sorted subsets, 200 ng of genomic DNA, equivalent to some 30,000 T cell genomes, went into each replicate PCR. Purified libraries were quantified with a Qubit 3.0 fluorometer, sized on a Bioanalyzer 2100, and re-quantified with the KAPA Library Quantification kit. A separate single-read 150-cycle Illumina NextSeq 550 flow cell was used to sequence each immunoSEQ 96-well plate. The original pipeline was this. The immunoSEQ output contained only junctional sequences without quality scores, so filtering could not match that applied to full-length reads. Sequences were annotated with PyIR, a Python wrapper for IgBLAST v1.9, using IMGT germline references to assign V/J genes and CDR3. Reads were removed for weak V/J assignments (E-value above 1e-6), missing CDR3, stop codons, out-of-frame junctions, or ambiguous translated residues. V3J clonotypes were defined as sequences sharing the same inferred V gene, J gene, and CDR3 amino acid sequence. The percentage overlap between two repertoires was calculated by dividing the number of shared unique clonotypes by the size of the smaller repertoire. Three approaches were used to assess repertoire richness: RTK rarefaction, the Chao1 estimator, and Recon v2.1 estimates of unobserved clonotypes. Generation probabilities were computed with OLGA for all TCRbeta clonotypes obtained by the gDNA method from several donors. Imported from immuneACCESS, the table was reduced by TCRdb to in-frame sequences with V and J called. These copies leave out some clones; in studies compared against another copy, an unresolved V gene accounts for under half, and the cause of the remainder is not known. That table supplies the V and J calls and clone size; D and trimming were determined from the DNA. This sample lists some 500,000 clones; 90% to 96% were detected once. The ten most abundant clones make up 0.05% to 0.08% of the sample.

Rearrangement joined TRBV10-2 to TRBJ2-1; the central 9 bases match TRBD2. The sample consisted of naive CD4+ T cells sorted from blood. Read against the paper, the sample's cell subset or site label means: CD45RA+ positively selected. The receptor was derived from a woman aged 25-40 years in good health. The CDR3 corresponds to CASSEHQGGRAYEQFF. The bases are TGCGCCAGCAGTGAGCATCAAGGCGGGAGGGCCTATGAGCAGTTCTTC.